The clone carrying this T cell receptor beta chain appeared many times. Its antigen is not known. The CDR3 contains 14 residues. Per germline, CDR1 DFQATT and CDR2 SNEGSKA (reference sequence). Germline trimming cut 5 bases from V and 3 bases from J; bases unmatched to any gene: 7. During its preparation, the TCRbeta library received unique molecular identifiers. One entry per CDR3 protein, called by TCRdb with MiXCR from the PCR reads. Of roughly 670,000 distinct CDR3 sequences in the sample, around 12% are singletons; the top ten hold 0.75% to 0.85%. This sample is part of a study of T-cell reconstitution after alpha-beta-depleted transplantation in children. Study findings and constraints: Alpha-beta T cells about two months after transplant reportedly derived from several hundred expanded graft clones. At the one-year point after transplant, T-cell counts and TCRbeta diversity were found to come mostly from T cells that had been newly produced.

The J gene is TRBJ2-1, the V gene TRBV20-1, with 7 bases fitting TRBD2. Here the sequenced sample was PBMCs, taken before TCRalphabeta/CD19-depleted stem cell transplant. The clonotype originates from a girl aged 2 to 10 with congenital amegakaryocytic thrombocytopenia, due to receive a stem cell transplant. The CDR3 protein is CSAPLTSDYNEQFF. The DNA for the CDR3 is TGCAGTGCTCCCCTCACTAGCGACTACAATGAGCAGTTCTTC.